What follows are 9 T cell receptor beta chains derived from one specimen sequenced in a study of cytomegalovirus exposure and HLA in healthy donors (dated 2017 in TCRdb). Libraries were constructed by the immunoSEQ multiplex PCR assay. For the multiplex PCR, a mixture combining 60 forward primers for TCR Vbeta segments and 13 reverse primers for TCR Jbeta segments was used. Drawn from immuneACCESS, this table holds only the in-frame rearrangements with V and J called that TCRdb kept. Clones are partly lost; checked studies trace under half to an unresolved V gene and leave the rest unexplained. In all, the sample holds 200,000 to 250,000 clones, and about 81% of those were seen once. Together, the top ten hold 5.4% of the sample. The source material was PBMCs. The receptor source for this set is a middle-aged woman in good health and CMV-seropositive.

DNA of the CDR3: TGTGCTAGTGTCCGAGGGAGTAAAGCTTTCTTT. Protein product: CASVRGSKAFF. The chain uses TRBV12-5 and TRBJ1-1; no reliable D call. The germline V gene encodes CDR1 LGHNT and CDR2 FRNRAP. V gave up 7 bases and J gave up 9 bases, with 12 bases separating them. The CDR3 contains 11 residues. Looking up the rest from reference TRBV12-5 and TRBJ1-1 gives the full variable domain: DARVTQTPRHKVTEMGQEVTMRCQPILGHNTVFWYRQTMMQGLELLAYFRNRAPLDDSGMPKDRFSAEMPDATLATLKIQPSEPRDSAVYFCASVRGSKAFFGQGTRLTVV.

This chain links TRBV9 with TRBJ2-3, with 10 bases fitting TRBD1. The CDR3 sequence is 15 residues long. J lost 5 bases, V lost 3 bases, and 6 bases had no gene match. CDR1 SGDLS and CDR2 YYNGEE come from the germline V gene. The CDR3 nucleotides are TGTGCCAGCAGCGACACCGGGACAGGGGTAGATACGCAGTATTTT. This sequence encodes CASSDTGTGVDTQYF.

CDR3 sequence: CASSAAVAGEQYF. Written as DNA, the CDR3 is TGTGCCAGCTCGGCGGCGGTGGCTGGCGAGCAGTACTTC. The chain combines TRBV19 with TRBJ2-5, with no clear D. The better agreement between TRBJ2-7 and the DNA end casts doubt on the J call. The germline gives CDR1 LNHDA, CDR2 SQIVND (reference sequence). The CDR3 is 13 amino acids.

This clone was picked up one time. The chain's CDR3 is CASGTGNRNTEAFF. DNA for the CDR3: TGTGCCAGTGGGACAGGGAATAGGAACACTGAAGCTTTCTTT. V gene TRBV9 combines with J gene TRBJ1-1, with TRBD1 matching 9 bases. V shed 8 bases and J 1 base; nucleotides not matched to a gene: 6. This CDR3 has 14 amino acids. Germline V lookup: CDR1 SGDLS, CDR2 YYNGEE.

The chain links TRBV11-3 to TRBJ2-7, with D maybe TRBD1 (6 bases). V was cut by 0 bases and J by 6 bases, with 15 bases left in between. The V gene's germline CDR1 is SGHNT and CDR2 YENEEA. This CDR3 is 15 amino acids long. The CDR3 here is CASSLDGQNIREQYF. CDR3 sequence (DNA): TGTGCCAGCAGCTTAGACGGACAGAACATTCGCGAGCAGTACTTC.

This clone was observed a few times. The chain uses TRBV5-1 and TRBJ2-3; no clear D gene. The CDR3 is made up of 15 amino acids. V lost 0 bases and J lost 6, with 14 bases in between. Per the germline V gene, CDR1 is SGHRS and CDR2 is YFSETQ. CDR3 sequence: CASSLESREEDTQYF. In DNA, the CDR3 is TGCGCCAGCAGCTTGGAGTCGCGTGAGGAGGATACGCAGTATTTT.

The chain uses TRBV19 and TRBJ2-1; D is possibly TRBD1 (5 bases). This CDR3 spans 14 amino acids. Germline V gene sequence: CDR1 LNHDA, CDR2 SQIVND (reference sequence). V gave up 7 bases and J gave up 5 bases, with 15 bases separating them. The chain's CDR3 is CASNIQGANNEQFF. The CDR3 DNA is TGTGCCAGTAATATTCAAGGGGCAAACAATGAGCAGTTCTTC.

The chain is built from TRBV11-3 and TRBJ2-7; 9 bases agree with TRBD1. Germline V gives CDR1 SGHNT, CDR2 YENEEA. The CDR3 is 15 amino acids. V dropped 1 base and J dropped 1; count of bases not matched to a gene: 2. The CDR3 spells CASSLGGQGSYEQYF. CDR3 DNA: TGTGCCAGCAGCTTAGGGGGACAGGGATCCTACGAGCAGTACTTC. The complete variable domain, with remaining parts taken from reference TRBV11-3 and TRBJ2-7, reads EAGVVQSPRYKIIEKKQPVAFWCNPISGHNTLYWYLQNLGQGPELLIRYENEEAVDDSQLPKDRFSAERLKGVDSTLKIQPAELGDSAVYLCASSLGGQGSYEQYFGPGTRLTVT.

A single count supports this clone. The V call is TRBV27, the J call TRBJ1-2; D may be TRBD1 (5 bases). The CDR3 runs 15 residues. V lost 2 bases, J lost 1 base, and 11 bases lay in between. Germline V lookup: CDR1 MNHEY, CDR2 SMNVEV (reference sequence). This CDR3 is CASSLRGTSNYGYTF. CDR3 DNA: TGTGCCAGCAGTTTAAGGGGAACGAGTAACTATGGCTACACCTTC.